This T cell receptor beta chain was identified during a study of T-cell reconstitution after alpha-beta-depleted transplantation in children. V shed 6 bases and J shed 4 bases, with 1 base lying between them. Per germline, CDR1 LGHNT and CDR2 FRNRAP. This CDR3 spans 9 amino acids. Library preparation (for TCRbeta) was performed with unique molecular identifiers. TCRdb independently ran MiXCR on the PCR reads; one entry per CDR3 protein. The sample carries about 690,000 distinct CDR3 sequences, around 16% recorded once. This clonotype came up many times. The sample in question was PBMCs from the stem cell graft donor, obtained from the stem cell graft. The chain has TRBV12-5 and TRBJ2-7, with unresolved D. This receptor was obtained from a human donor who donated a stem cell graft to a child with acute myeloid leukemia. CDR3 sequence reads: CASGYEQYF. Here the CDR3 DNA reads TGTGCTAGTGGGTACGAGCAGTACTTC.